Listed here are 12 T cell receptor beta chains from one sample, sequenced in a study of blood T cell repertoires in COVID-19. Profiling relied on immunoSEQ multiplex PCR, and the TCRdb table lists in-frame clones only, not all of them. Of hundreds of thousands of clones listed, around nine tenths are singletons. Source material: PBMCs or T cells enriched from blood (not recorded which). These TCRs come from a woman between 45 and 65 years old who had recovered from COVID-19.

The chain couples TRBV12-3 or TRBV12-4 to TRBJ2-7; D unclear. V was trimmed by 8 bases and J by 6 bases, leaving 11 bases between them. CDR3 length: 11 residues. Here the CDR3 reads CASALFGEQYF. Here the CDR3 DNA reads TGTGCCAGCGCCCTTTTCGGCGAGCAGTACTTC.

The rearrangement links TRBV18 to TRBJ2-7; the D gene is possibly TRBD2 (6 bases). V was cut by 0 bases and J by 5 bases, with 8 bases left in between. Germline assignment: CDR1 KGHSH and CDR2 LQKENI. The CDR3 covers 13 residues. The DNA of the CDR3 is TGTGCCAGCTCACCACCGGGGGGAAACGAGCAGTACTTC. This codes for CASSPPGGNEQYF. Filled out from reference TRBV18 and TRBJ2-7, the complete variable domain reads NAGVMQNPRHLVRRRGQEARLRCSPMKGHSHVYWYRQLPEEGLKFMVYLQKENIIDESGMPKERFSAEFPKEGPSILRIQQVVRGDSAAYFCASSPPGGNEQYFGPGTRLTVT.

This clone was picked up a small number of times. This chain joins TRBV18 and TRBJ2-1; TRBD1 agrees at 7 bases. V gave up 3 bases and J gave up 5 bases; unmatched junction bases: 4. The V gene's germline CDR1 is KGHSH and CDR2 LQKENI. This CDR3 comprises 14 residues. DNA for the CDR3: TGTGCCAGCTCACCTGGACAGGCAGACAATGAGCAGTTCTTC. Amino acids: CASSPGQADNEQFF. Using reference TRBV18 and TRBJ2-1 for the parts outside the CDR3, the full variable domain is NAGVMQNPRHLVRRRGQEARLRCSPMKGHSHVYWYRQLPEEGLKFMVYLQKENIIDESGMPKERFSAEFPKEGPSILRIQQVVRGDSAAYFCASSPGQADNEQFFGPGTRLTVL.

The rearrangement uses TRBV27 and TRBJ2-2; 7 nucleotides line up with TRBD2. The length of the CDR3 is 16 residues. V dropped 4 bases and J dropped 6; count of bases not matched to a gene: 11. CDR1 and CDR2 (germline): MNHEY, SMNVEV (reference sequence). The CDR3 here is CASSSRLWEGPGELFF. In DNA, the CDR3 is TGTGCCAGCAGTTCCCGTCTGTGGGAGGGCCCCGGGGAGCTGTTTTTT.

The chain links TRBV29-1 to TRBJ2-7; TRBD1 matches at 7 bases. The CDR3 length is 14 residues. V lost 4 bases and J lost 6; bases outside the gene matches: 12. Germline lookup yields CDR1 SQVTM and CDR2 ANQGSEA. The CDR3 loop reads CSVAGKQGMSEQYF. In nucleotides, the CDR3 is TGCAGCGTTGCCGGGAAACAGGGGATGTCCGAGCAGTACTTC.

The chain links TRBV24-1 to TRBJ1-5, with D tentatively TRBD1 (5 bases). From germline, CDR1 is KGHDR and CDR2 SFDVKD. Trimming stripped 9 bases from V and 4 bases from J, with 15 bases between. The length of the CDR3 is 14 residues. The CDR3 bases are TGTGCCACCGCTGACGGGGGGGATAATCAGCCCCAGCATTTT. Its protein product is CATADGGDNQPQHF.

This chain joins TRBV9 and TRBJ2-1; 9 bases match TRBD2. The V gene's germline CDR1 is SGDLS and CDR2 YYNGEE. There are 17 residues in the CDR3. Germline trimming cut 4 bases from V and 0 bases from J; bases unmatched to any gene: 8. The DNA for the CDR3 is TGTGCCAGCAGCTCCGGGACTAGCCTTAGCTCCTACAATGAGCAGTTCTTC. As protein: CASSSGTSLSSYNEQFF.

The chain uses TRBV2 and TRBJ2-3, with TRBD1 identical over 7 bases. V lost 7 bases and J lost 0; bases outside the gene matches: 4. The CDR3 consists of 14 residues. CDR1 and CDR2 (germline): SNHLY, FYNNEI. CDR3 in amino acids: CASTEGASTDTQYF. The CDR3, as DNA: TGTGCCAGCACTGAGGGGGCTAGCACAGATACGCAGTATTTT.

CDR3 sequence (DNA): TGTGCCAGCAGCCGTGGACAGGGGGTATCTGAAAAACTGTTTTTT. As protein: CASSRGQGVSEKLFF. The chain combines TRBV7-2 with TRBJ1-4; 10 positions agree with TRBD1. The V gene's germline CDR1 is SGHTA and CDR2 FQGNSA. J lost 7 bases, V lost 5 bases, and 7 bases had no gene match. The CDR3 totals 15 residues.

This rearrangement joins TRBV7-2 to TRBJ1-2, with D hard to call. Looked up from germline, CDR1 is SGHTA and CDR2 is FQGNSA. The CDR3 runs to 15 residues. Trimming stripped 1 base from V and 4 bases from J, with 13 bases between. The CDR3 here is CASSLDVLPGYGYTF. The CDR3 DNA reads TGTGCCAGCAGCTTAGATGTTCTTCCCGGCTATGGCTACACCTTC.

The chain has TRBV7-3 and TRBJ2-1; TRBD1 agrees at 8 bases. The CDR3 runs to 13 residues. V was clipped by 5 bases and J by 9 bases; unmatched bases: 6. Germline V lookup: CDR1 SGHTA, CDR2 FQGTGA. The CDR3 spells CASSISQGGEQFF. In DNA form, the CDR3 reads TGTGCCAGCAGCATCTCACAGGGGGGTGAGCAGTTCTTC.

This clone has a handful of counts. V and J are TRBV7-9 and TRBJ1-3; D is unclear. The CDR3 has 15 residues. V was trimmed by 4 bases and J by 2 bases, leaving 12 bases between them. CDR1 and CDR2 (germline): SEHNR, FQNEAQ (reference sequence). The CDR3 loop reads CASSSGIWAGNTIYF. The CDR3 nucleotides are TGTGCCAGCAGCTCGGGGATTTGGGCTGGAAACACCATATATTTT.